A single sample gave rise to the 28 T cell receptor beta chains below, sequenced in a study of blood T cell repertoires in COVID-19. Assay used: immunoSEQ multiplex PCR; TCRdb lists only in-frame clones, some missing. Of around 120,000 clones in the sample, roughly 89% are singletons; the top ten hold more than 3%. The material sequenced was peripheral blood. The receptors come from a woman aged 55-70 years with COVID-19, enrolled during active disease.

The chain has TRBV9 and TRBJ1-5, with D maybe TRBD1 (6 bases). V dropped 2 bases and J dropped 7 bases, with 10 bases sitting between them. From germline, CDR1 is SGDLS and CDR2 YYNGEE. This CDR3 is 13 amino acids long. The CDR3, as DNA: TGTGCCAGCAGCGTCAGGGGAGAACAGCCCCAGCATTTT. This sequence encodes CASSVRGEQPQHF.

The chain carries TRBV5-1 and TRBJ2-7; maybe TRBD1 (5 bases). CDR3 length: 14 residues. Deletions cut 0 bases from V and 4 bases from J, with 11 bases between. CDR1 and CDR2 (germline): SGHRS, YFSETQ. The CDR3 protein is CASSLVSGQYEQYF. CDR3 DNA: TGCGCCAGCAGCTTGGTATCAGGGCAATACGAGCAGTACTTC.

The chain is built from TRBV5-6 and TRBJ1-1; the D gene is possibly TRBD1 (5 bases). The CDR3 extends over 13 amino acids. Germline V CDR1 and CDR2: SGHDT, YYEEEE. V was pared by 10 bases and J by 0 bases, with 13 bases between. The CDR3 spells CAARQRMNTEAFF. DNA for the CDR3: TGTGCCGCCCGACAGCGCATGAACACTGAAGCTTTCTTT.

The chain recombines TRBV19 with TRBJ1-1, with 8 bases aligning to TRBD1. Trimming cost V 4 bases and J 1 base; bases outside gene matches: 5. The CDR3 covers 15 residues. CDR1 is LNHDA, CDR2 SQIVND, per germline (reference sequence). Written as DNA, the CDR3 is TGTGCCAGTAGTACATTGGACAGGGCGAACACTGAAGCTTTCTTT. This sequence encodes CASSTLDRANTEAFF.

The chain is built from TRBV7-2 and TRBJ2-7; TRBD2 aligns across 12 bases. The CDR3 is 18 amino acids. V lost 1 base to trimming and J lost 2 bases; unmatched junction nucleotides: 9. The germline V gene has CDR1 SGHTA and CDR2 FQGNSA. In DNA form, the CDR3 reads TGTGCCAGCAGCTTAGAGGCTAGCGGGGGGGCGAGGACCTACGAGCAGTACTTC. Translating it yields CASSLEASGGARTYEQYF. Full variable domain (outside the CDR3, taken from reference TRBV7-2 and TRBJ2-7): GAGVSQSPSNKVTEKGKDVELRCDPISGHTALYWYRQSLGQGLEFLIYFQGNSAPDKSGLPSDRFSAERTGGSVSTLTIQRTQQEDSAVYLCASSLEASGGARTYEQYFGPGTRLTVT.

The table lists this clone with a count of one. The V gene is TRBV11-3, the J gene TRBJ2-7; TRBD1 is a possible D gene (5 bases). The germline V gene has CDR1 SGHNT and CDR2 YENEEA. Trimming took off 5 bases at V and 3 bases at J, with 11 bases between the two ends. This CDR3 has 13 amino acids. CDR3 protein: CASSRDSRYEQYF. DNA of the CDR3: TGTGCCAGCAGCCGAGACAGCCGCTACGAGCAGTACTTC.

J is TRBJ1-2 and V is TRBV9; 9 bases are shared with TRBD1. Germline values: CDR1 SGDLS, CDR2 YYNGEE. The CDR3 totals 16 residues. J gave up 5 bases and V 0 bases, and 8 bases lay outside the gene matches. This CDR3 is CASSVAPGQGGYGYTF. CDR3 DNA sequence: TGTGCCAGCAGCGTAGCCCCGGGACAGGGAGGGTATGGCTACACCTTC.

This sequence joins TRBV29-1 and TRBJ1-2, with 10 bases that match TRBD1. The CDR3 is 14 amino acids. CDR1 and CDR2 from the germline V gene are SQVTM and ANQGSEA. The V segment lost 5 bases and the J segment 7 bases; nucleotides outside the gene matches: 10. CDR3: CSVLPTGGASGYTF. CDR3 nucleotide sequence: TGCAGCGTTCTCCCGACAGGGGGCGCCTCTGGCTACACCTTC. Together with reference TRBV29-1 and TRBJ1-2, the CDR3 gives the full variable domain: SAVISQKPSRDICQRGTSLTIQCQVDSQVTMMFWYRQQPGQSLTLIATANQGSEATYESGFVIDKFPISRPNLTFSTLTVSNMSPEDSSIYLCSVLPTGGASGYTFGSGTRLTVV.

The chain links TRBV2 to TRBJ1-2; possibly TRBD1 for D (5 bases). Germline-derived CDR1 and CDR2 are SNHLY and FYNNEI. With 1 base removed from V and 5 bases from J, the gap between germline ends came to 17 bases. The CDR3 is 16 residues long. CDR3 DNA: TGTGCCAGCAGTGAAGGTCAGGCAGGGTACGGGTATGGCTACACCTTC. Translated: CASSEGQAGYGYGYTF.

The chain has TRBV11-3 and TRBJ2-3; 7 nucleotides align to TRBD1. The ends lost 4 bases at V and 2 bases at J; junction bases unmatched: 6. In germline, CDR1 is SGHNT, CDR2 YENEEA. The CDR3 has 15 amino acids. CDR3: CASSSSQGNTDTQYF. The CDR3 DNA sequence: TGTGCCAGCAGCTCCTCACAGGGGAACACAGATACGCAGTATTTT.

The J gene is TRBJ2-7, the V gene TRBV29-1; weak D call: TRBD1 (5 bases). Germline loops: CDR1 SQVTM, CDR2 ANQGSEA. Trimming shortened V by 1 base and J by 2 bases, and 12 bases separated the two germline ends. CDR3 length: 14 amino acids. CDR3 sequence reads: CSVEAGQGAYEQYF. The CDR3 DNA sequence: TGCAGCGTTGAAGCGGGCCAGGGTGCCTACGAGCAGTACTTC.

The chain carries TRBV4-2 and TRBJ2-7; 10 positions agree with TRBD2. The J segment lost 4 bases and the V segment lost 0 bases, leaving 3 bases of the junction unmatched. CDR3 length equals 15 residues. Germline CDR1 is LGHNA and CDR2 is YNFKEQ. The CDR3 loop reads CASSQEIAGGYEQYF. Written as DNA, the CDR3 is TGTGCCAGCAGCCAAGAGATAGCGGGGGGTTACGAGCAGTACTTC.

This chain joins TRBV2 and TRBJ1-2; 7 bases match TRBD1. The germline V gene has CDR1 SNHLY and CDR2 FYNNEI. V was pared by 3 bases and J by 7 bases, with 8 bases of the junction left unmatched. The CDR3 extends over 14 amino acids. The CDR3 reads CASSDSTGESGYTF. As DNA, the CDR3 is TGTGCCAGCAGTGACTCAACAGGGGAATCTGGCTACACCTTC.

J is TRBJ1-5 and V is TRBV27; 8 positions match TRBD1. Looked up from germline, CDR1 is MNHEY and CDR2 is SMNVEV (reference sequence). This CDR3 contains 16 residues. With 8 bases clipped from V and 0 bases from J, the junction kept 9 bases outside the gene matches. The CDR3 loop is CASEDRVSYSNQPQHF. CDR3 nucleotides: TGTGCCAGCGAGGACAGGGTATCTTATAGCAATCAGCCCCAGCATTTT.

The rearrangement uses TRBV18 and TRBJ1-5, with TRBD1 matching over 7 bases. V was pared by 5 bases and J by 9 bases, with 10 bases of the junction left unmatched. The CDR3 is 14 residues long. Germline CDR1 KGHSH, CDR2 LQKENI. CDR3 in DNA: TGTGCCAGCTCAGTGGACAGGCAGGCTGTGCCCCAGCATTTT. It yields the protein CASSVDRQAVPQHF.

The chain uses TRBV9 and TRBJ2-7, with D possibly matching TRBD2 (6 bases). The CDR3 has 15 amino acids. V lost 4 bases and J lost 5, with 19 bases in between. The germline V gene has CDR1 SGDLS and CDR2 YYNGEE. The CDR3 DNA reads as TGTGCCAGCAGCCCTAACGCGGGGCTAGGGAACGAGCAGTACTTC. Amino acid sequence: CASSPNAGLGNEQYF.

This sequence joins TRBV9 and TRBJ2-7; TRBD2 aligns across 7 bases. Trimming cost V 0 bases and J 2 bases; bases outside gene matches: 5. This CDR3 is built from 15 residues. The V gene's germline CDR1 is SGDLS and CDR2 YYNGEE. CDR3 residues: CASSVGTGGPYEQYF. The DNA of the CDR3 is TGTGCCAGCAGCGTAGGAACGGGGGGACCCTACGAGCAGTACTTC.

This rearrangement joins TRBV5-1 to TRBJ2-3, with TRBD1 matching over 8 bases. Germline-derived CDR1 and CDR2 are SGHRS and YFSETQ. V shed 4 bases and J 5 bases; nucleotides not matched to a gene: 6. The CDR3 loop spans 14 amino acids. The CDR3 sequence is CASSPGQVRDTQYF. CDR3 coding DNA: TGCGCCAGCAGCCCGGGACAGGTGAGAGATACGCAGTATTTT.

The V gene is TRBV7-3, the J gene TRBJ2-7, with TRBD2 as a possible D gene (6 bases). V dropped 5 bases and J dropped 4 bases, with 18 bases sitting between them. Per the germline V gene, CDR1 is SGHTA and CDR2 is FQGTGA. This CDR3 has 15 residues. The CDR3 DNA reads as TGTGCCAGCAGCCAATATTCCGGGGGAGCTTACGAGCAGTACTTC. Protein sequence: CASSQYSGGAYEQYF. The full variable domain, its missing parts supplied by reference TRBV7-3 and TRBJ2-7, is GAGVSQTPSNKVTEKGKYVELRCDPISGHTALYWYRQSLGQGPEFLIYFQGTGAADDSGLPNDRFFAVRPEGSVSTLKIQRTERGDSAVYLCASSQYSGGAYEQYFGPGTRLTVT.

The CDR3: CASSYSITANTEAFF. For the CDR3, the DNA is TGTGCCAGCAGTTACTCGATCACAGCTAACACTGAAGCTTTCTTT. The V and J genes are TRBV6-5 and TRBJ1-1, with D unclear. Deletions cut 0 bases from V and 2 bases from J, with 10 bases between. Germline CDR1 reads MNHEY; CDR2 reads SVGAGI. The CDR3 has 15 amino acids.

The V and J genes are TRBV19 and TRBJ2-7; TRBD1 is a possible D gene (5 bases). Looked up from germline, CDR1 is LNHDA and CDR2 is SQIVND (reference sequence). The V gene lost 4 bases and the J gene lost 2 bases, with 9 bases spanning the gap. The CDR3 has 13 residues. CDR3 bases: TGTGCCAGTAGTACAGGGATGACCTACGAGCAGTACTTC. It translates to CASSTGMTYEQYF.

The chain uses TRBV19 and TRBJ2-5; TRBD2 matches at 9 bases. This CDR3 has 15 residues. CDR1 and CDR2 (germline): LNHDA, SQIVND (reference sequence). J lost 5 bases, V lost 5 bases, and 9 bases had no gene match. Written as DNA, the CDR3 is TGTGCCAGTAGTTCGGGCGGGGGGGCCCCGGAGACCCAGTACTTC. It yields the protein CASSSGGGAPETQYF.

This chain connects TRBV27 to TRBJ2-1, with 9 bases identical to TRBD1. Germline V gene data show CDR1 as MNHEY and CDR2 as SMNVEV (reference sequence). This CDR3 region has 16 residues. The V gene end was trimmed by 2 bases and the J gene end by 4 bases; junction bases not matched to a gene: 6. CDR3 amino acids: CASSLTGGSPYNEQFF. The CDR3 DNA sequence: TGTGCCAGCAGTTTAACAGGGGGCTCTCCTTACAATGAGCAGTTCTTC.

The rearrangement uses TRBV11-2 and TRBJ1-2, with D possibly being TRBD1 (5 bases). The CDR3 extends over 12 amino acids. Deletions cut 3 bases from V and 6 bases from J, with 8 bases between. Germline lookup yields CDR1 SGHAT and CDR2 FQNNGV. CDR3 sequence (DNA): TGTGCCAGCAGCTTGGGGGAGGATGGCTACACCTTC. Protein sequence: CASSLGEDGYTF.

This sequence joins TRBV7-3 and TRBJ2-5; possibly TRBD2 for D (6 bases). Trimming removed 2 bases from V and 5 bases from J, with 9 bases in between. Germline V gene lookup returns CDR1 SGHTA and CDR2 FQGTGA. CDR3 length: 13 residues. DNA of the CDR3: TGTGCCAGCAGCTTAGGTAGCGGCGAGACCCAGTACTTC. Translation gives CASSLGSGETQYF.

The J gene is TRBJ1-6, the V gene TRBV6-5; D might be TRBD1 (6 bases). The CDR3 runs 14 residues. Between the trimmed V and J ends, which lost 2 bases and 7 bases, there was a span of 9 bases. Germline CDR1 and CDR2: MNHEY and SVGAGI. In nucleotides, the CDR3 is TGTGCCAGCAGTTACGGACAGCAGAATTCACCCCTCCACTTT. Translating it yields CASSYGQQNSPLHF.

DNA of the CDR3: TGTGCCAGCAGTTTGGGACAGGGAGGAACAGATACGCAGTATTTT. Translated: CASSLGQGGTDTQYF. The J gene is TRBJ2-3, the V gene TRBV28, with TRBD1 matching over 9 bases. V shed 3 bases, J shed 3 bases, and the junction held 4 bases outside the gene matches. The CDR3 sequence is 15 residues long. Per germline, CDR1 MDHEN and CDR2 SYDVKM.

This rearrangement joins TRBV2 to TRBJ1-5, with D possibly TRBD1 on 6 matching bases. Between the trimmed V and J ends, which lost 0 bases and 6 bases, there was a span of 12 bases. Germline V gives CDR1 SNHLY, CDR2 FYNNEI. The CDR3 loop spans 15 amino acids. CDR3 sequence reads: CASSEARGAGQPQHF. CDR3 in DNA: TGTGCCAGCAGTGAAGCCCGGGGGGCAGGTCAGCCCCAGCATTTT.